This TCR beta chain was sequenced in a study of technical replicates of blood from several donors. Clones were sequenced by immunoSEQ multiplex PCR, and TCRdb holds only the in-frame ones, with some missing. The table has over 50,000 clones, approximately 94% seen once. Germline assignment: CDR1 SQVTM and CDR2 ANQGSEA. This CDR3 region has 16 residues. V was pared by 4 bases and J by 0 bases, with 9 bases of the junction left unmatched. The gene calls are TRBV29-1 and TRBJ1-3; 7 bases line up with TRBD1. This TCR was sampled from a human donor in good health. Sequencing used T cells isolated from PBMCs. The CDR3 reads CSVAGGSAYSGNTIYF. CDR3 bases: TGCAGCGTTGCAGGGGGAAGCGCTTACTCTGGAAACACCATATATTTT.